This T cell receptor beta chain is from a study of OX40 agonist ivuxolimab in advanced cancers. Study-level information: Six ivuxolimab dose levels, 0.01 to 10 mg/kg, were given intravenously every 2 weeks. Overall study results and limits: Compared with CD4+, CD8+ T cells on average had more expanded clones. Clonal expansion in partial responders at 0.1-3.0 mg/kg ranked among the lowest.

The sampling schedule covered blood at baseline, cycle 4 day 1, and cycle 7 day 1. The length of the CDR3 is 16 residues. Looked up from germline, CDR1 is PRHDT and CDR2 is FYEKMQ (reference sequence). J lost 0 bases, V lost 5 bases, and 6 bases had no gene match. The data were produced by immunoSEQ multiplex PCR, yet TCRdb's version contains in-frame clones alone and is incomplete. The sample shows about 24,000 clones, around 83% of them seen only once. Comment on this clone: The antigen remains unidentified.

The TCR sequence derives from an adult with an advanced solid tumor such as melanoma, head and neck, liver or kidney cancer. The V and J genes are TRBV13 and TRBJ2-1, with 8 nucleotides matching TRBD2. Sequencing used CD4+ or CD8+ T cells sorted from blood, obtained in a trial of the OX40 agonist ivuxolimab. CDR3 DNA sequence: TGTGCCAGCAGCCGCCTCAGCGGGAGCTCCTACAATGAGCAGTTCTTC. Amino acid sequence: CASSRLSGSSYNEQFF.